This T cell receptor (beta chain) was recorded in a study of cytomegalovirus exposure and HLA in healthy donors. The V gene lost 11 bases and the J gene lost 9 bases, with 23 bases spanning the gap. The CDR3 spans 13 residues. From germline, CDR1 is MNHNY and CDR2 SVGAGI (reference sequence). It was healthy bone marrow donors who served as donors. Researchers ran the PCR with 60 Vbeta and 13 Jbeta primers. Repertoires were generated with immunoSEQ multiplex PCR, while TCRdb's copy carries only in-frame clones and drops some. The sample yields tens of thousands of clones, 75% to 90% seen once. The chain carries TRBV6-6 and TRBJ2-7; weak D call: TRBD2 (6 bases). The clonotype comes from a human donor in good health. The sample was PBMCs. CDR3 nucleotide sequence: TGTGCCGCCAGGATGGGGGGACGTGAAGGGCAGTACTTC. Protein product: CAARMGGREGQYF.